This T cell receptor (beta chain) comes out of a study of blood T cell repertoires in COVID-19. Across the whole study: Sites in the United States, Italy and Spain provided acute and convalescent COVID-19 samples.

TCRdb's table, derived via immunoSEQ multiplex PCR, lists solely in-frame clones and lacks some. Of hundreds of thousands of clones listed, roughly 89% were seen once; the top ten hold about 8%. V was pared by 9 bases and J by 1 base, with 19 bases between. CDR3 size: 15 residues. Germline CDR1 MNHEY, CDR2 SVGAGI. This receptor was identified in a woman aged 50 to 60 with COVID-19, enrolled during active disease. Input material: peripheral blood. The chain has TRBV6-5 and TRBJ2-7, with D perhaps TRBD2 (5 bases). This CDR3 is CASSPSIWTSYEQYF. As DNA, the CDR3 is TGTGCCAGTTCTCCATCCATTTGGACTTCCTACGAGCAGTACTTC.